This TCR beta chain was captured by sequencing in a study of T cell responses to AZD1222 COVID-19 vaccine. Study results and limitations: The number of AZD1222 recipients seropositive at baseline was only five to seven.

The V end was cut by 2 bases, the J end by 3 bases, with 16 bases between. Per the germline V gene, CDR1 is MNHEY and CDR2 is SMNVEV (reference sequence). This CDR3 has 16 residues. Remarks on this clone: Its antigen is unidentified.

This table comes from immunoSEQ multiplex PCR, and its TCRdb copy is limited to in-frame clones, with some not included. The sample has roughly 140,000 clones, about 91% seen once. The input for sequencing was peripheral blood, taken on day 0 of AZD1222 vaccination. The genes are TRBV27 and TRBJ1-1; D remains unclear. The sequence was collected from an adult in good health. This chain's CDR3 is CASSLDGDLGDTEAFF. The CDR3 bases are TGTGCCAGCAGTTTAGACGGGGATCTAGGAGACACTGAAGCTTTCTTT.